The sample holds a few counts of the clone carrying this TCR beta chain. Its antigen is unknown. The sample belongs to a study of response to subunit inactivated influenza vaccine. Study results and limitations: Seasonal influenza vaccination, on each occasion, was suggested by the authors to recruit few new T cells.

One entry per CDR3 protein, called by TCRdb with MiXCR from the RT-PCR reads. The table has around 520,000 distinct CDR3 sequences, around 11% seen once; the top ten hold about 10%. The germline gives CDR1 LGHDT, CDR2 YNNKEL (reference sequence). Trimming cost V 6 bases and J 4 bases, with 12 bases left between them. The CDR3 has 13 residues. V and J are TRBV3-1 and TRBJ1-1; a possible D gene is TRBD1 (5 bases). The clonotype originates from a man in his fifties who received an inactivated influenza vaccine. This specimen was PBMCs from blood, taken on the day of vaccination. CDR3 sequence: CASSGWGFTEAFF. In nucleotides, the CDR3 is TGTGCCAGCAGTGGCTGGGGGTTCACTGAAGCTTTCTTT. The full variable domain, its missing parts supplied by reference TRBV3-1 and TRBJ1-1, is DTAVSQTPKYLVTQMGNDKSIKCEQNLGHDTMYWYKQDSKKFLKIMFSYNNKELIINETVPNRFSPKSPDKAHLNLHINSLELGDSAVYFCASSGWGFTEAFFGQGTRLTVV.